This T cell receptor beta chain was retrieved from a study of blood T cells in healthy people across ages (dated by TCRdb to the mid-2010s). Notes on the research overall: In model experiments, template switching captured about one uniquely barcoded TCR beta cDNA molecule for every two T cells. For two donors (one aged 18 to 29 and one aged 80 or older), the study analyzed two additional independent replicas of 1 million unique cDNA reads from the same blood draw. Four age groups were formed from the donors: young (average approximately 15 years), middle-aged (more than 35), aged (62) and long-lived (roughly 88). To avoid experimental bias, donors of different ages were randomly spread across the sequencing lanes. To track age-related changes in TCR beta repertoire diversity, the study relied on deep sequencing normalized with unique cDNA molecular identifiers. Results and caveats for the whole study, not just this receptor: Compared with the aged group, the long-lived group had more naive CD4+ T cells, fewer expanded clones and increased TCR diversity, a pattern suggesting age selection. Since profiling was done on bulk unsorted PBMCs, naive and antigen-experienced compartments could not be conclusively compared. The CMV infection status of donors was not known, potentially confounding age-related changes in expanded clonotypes. Observed TCR beta diversity correlated strongly with the percentage of naive T cells measured by flow cytometry. Estimates of total diversity based on one million sequenced T cells were regarded as lower bounds and as underestimates. Observed TCR beta diversity per million T cells fell roughly linearly with age, and a significant reduction was already apparent by age roughly 40.

In regard to this clonotype: The target of this receptor is not known. One base away there is no much larger clone; base qualities are not given.

The library was produced with 5' RACE. The reads were generated on an Illumina HiSeq 2500. The second PCR ran for about 7 to 11 cycles and used a J-beta primer mix along with a sample-barcoded 5' primer. A unique molecular identifier was introduced onto each TCR beta cDNA molecule by a template-switch 5' adaptor carrying 12 random nucleotides. At least 2.5 million CDR3-containing paired-end reads were obtained from each sample. All of the RNA was converted into first-strand cDNA using the Mint cDNA synthesis kit, with a TRBC-specific oligonucleotide serving as the primer. Following uracil-DNA glycosylase treatment, all cDNA underwent a first 18-cycle PCR with the universal primers M1SS and BC2_uni_R. The original pipeline was this. For normalization, 1 million high-quality reads, each with a distinct molecular identifier, were randomly selected from each sample. Instead of being binned into consensus sequences, reads that shared molecular identifiers were thrown out. MiTCR, with a Q25 quality threshold and the strictest error-elimination algorithm, was used for CDR3 identification, clonotype clustering and error correction. A nonparametric unseen species model with Euler transformation was used to estimate lower-bound total TCR beta diversity. The public sequencing data were trimmed at Q25 with fastp and processed into clonotypes with MiXCR by TCRdb, which kept only in-frame beta chains. Under each unique CDR3 protein, matching rows form one entry showing the most common genes and DNA. Here the V and J calls rest on TCRdb's processing, not on the authors' analysis. The sample contains roughly 1.4 million distinct CDR3 sequences, approximately 59% of them found a single time. Of the sample, 6.5% to 8.5% is held by the ten largest clones.

The 35 to 40 donors, aged about 6 to 95 years, were systemically healthy Caucasian individuals from Russia. Approximately 10 milliliters of peripheral blood were collected from each donor into EDTA-treated Vacutainer tubes. PBMCs were isolated by Ficoll-Paque density-gradient centrifugation, with at least 7 million obtained per sample. Trizol reagent was used to extract total RNA from the PBMCs, yielding at least 6 micrograms per sample. For every donor, flow cytometry on a PBMC aliquot measured the percentage of naive CD45RAhigh/CD27high T cells. Looking up the germline V gene (reference sequence) yields CDR1 MNHEY and CDR2 SMNVEV. Its CDR3 holds 16 amino acids, cysteine through phenylalanine. Of all the DNA, just the CDR3 is kept, 48 bases in frame from base 1. Trimming takes 4 bases from V and 5 bases from J, and the germline ends sit 18 bases apart.

The source of this sequence is a man between 18 and 35 years old in good health. Sequencing was carried out using blood. Recombination joined TRBV27 with TRBJ1-5; the D gene cannot be named for sure. The CDR3 is CASSSIGLGVYQPQHF. The DNA sequence is given as TGTGCCAGCAGTTCGATTGGTCTGGGCGTGTATCAGCCCCAGCATTTT.